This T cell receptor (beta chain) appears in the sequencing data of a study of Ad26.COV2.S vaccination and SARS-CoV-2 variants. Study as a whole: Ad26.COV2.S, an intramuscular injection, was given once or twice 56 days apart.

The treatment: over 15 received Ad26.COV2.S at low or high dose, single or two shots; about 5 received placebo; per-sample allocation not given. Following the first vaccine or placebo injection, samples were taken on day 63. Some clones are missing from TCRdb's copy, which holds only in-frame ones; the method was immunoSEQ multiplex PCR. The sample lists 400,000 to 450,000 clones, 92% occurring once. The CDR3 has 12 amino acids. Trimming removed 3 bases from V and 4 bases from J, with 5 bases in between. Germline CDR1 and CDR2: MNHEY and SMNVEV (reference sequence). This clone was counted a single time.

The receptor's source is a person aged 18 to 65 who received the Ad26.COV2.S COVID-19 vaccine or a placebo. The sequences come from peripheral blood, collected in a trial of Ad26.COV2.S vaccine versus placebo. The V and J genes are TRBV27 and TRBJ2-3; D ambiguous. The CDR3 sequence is CASSFDSDTQYF. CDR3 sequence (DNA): TGTGCCAGCAGTTTCGATTCAGATACGCAGTATTTT.